The clone carrying this T cell receptor (beta chain) counts as large. Its antigen remains unidentified. This beta chain slipped into a library made for alpha chains as a stray read, so its size is not meaningful. The data originate from a study of spatial heterogeneity in lung cancer. Points from the study as a whole: Tracking of tumor mutation counts was seen in expanded intratumoral alpha and beta TCR counts.

Every TCR cDNA molecule bore a unique molecular identifier. TCRdb called the 5' RACE reads again in MiXCR, with one record for every CDR3 protein. The data show approximately 11,000 distinct CDR3 sequences, with 5.2% seen just once and 9.5% to 15% held by the top ten. Time point indicated: sample taken at primary tumor resection. The donor population consisted of 72 patients with untreated, early-stage non-small cell lung cancer. Sequencing covered unsorted whole RNA taken from tumor, nontumor lung or frozen PBMC. V shed 2 bases and J shed 1 base, with 18 bases lying between them. The germline V gene encodes CDR1 DFQATT and CDR2 SNEGSKA (reference sequence). The CDR3 contains 16 residues.

The V gene is TRBV20-1, the J gene TRBJ2-7; tentative D call: TRBD2 (5 bases). This sequence originates from a male donor with early-stage non-small cell lung cancer. The sequencing here drew on lung tumor tissue, taken at surgery. CDR3 region: CSARPMLGDRSYEQYF. The DNA of the CDR3 is TGCAGTGCTAGACCTATGTTGGGAGATAGGTCCTACGAGCAGTACTTC.